This is a list of T cell receptor beta chains from one sample in a study of CD8 T cells in ankylosing spondylitis. TCRdb re-called the 5' RACE reads with MiXCR, one entry per CDR3 protein. In the table there are more than 500,000 distinct CDR3 sequences, over 4% of which are singletons. Material: blood, either unsorted or a sorted T cell fraction (not recorded which). The receptors here all came from a male donor with ankylosing spondylitis. The CDR3 runs from the conserved cysteine through the conserved F or W. Fields, in order: clone size, J gene, V gene, D gene, CDR3 protein, CDR3 DNA. D genes are given only for firm matches. Size is stated for part of the rows, as once, few or many counts, or as a class when the clone is expanded.

>many|TRBJ2-1|TRBV5-1|NA
CASSPLPSYNEQFF
TGCGCCAGCAGTCCGCTCCCCTCGTACAATGAGCAGTTCTTC
>NA|TRBJ1-4|TRBV6-1|TRBD1
CASSAGGRTNEKLFF
TGTGCCAGCAGCGCAGGGGGTAGAACTAATGAAAAACTGTTTTTT
>NA|TRBJ2-2|TRBV29-1|NA
CSVESAEANTGELFF
TGCAGCGTTGAATCAGCGGAGGCGAACACCGGGGAGCTGTTTTTT
>few|TRBJ2-4|TRBV21-1|NA
CASSKPRGLPTQMRVAKNIQYF
TGTGCCAGCAGCAAGCCCCGGGGACTCCCGACACAAATGCGCGTAGCCAAAAACATTCAGTACTTC
>many|TRBJ1-6|TRBV20-1|NA
CSARGGTRDSPLHF
TGCAGTGCTAGAGGAGGGACACGGGATTCACCCCTCCACTTT
>NA|TRBJ2-1|TRBV6-5|TRBD2
CASSYPLGGSGRTNEQFF
TGTGCCAGCAGTTACCCCCTTGGGGGTAGCGGGAGGACTAATGAGCAGTTCTTC
>once|TRBJ2-7|TRBV10-2|NA
CASSESDPYAETAYEQYF
TGCGCCAGCAGTGAGTCAGACCCTTACGCCGAGACAGCCTACGAGCAGTACTTC
>NA|TRBJ2-7|TRBV6-5|NA
CASSYSRVTEQYF
TGTGCCAGCAGTTACTCGCGGGTTACCGAGCAGTACTTC
>NA|TRBJ2-2|TRBV19|TRBD1
CASSIRTGNTGELFF
TGTGCCAGTAGTATCAGGACAGGGAACACCGGGGAGCTGTTTTTT
>many|TRBJ2-1|TRBV20-1|NA
CSASGQVDNEQFF
TGCAGTGCTAGTGGGCAGGTGGACAATGAGCAGTTCTTC
>many|TRBJ2-5|TRBV20-1|NA
CSARDLWTEETQYF
TGCAGTGCTAGAGATCTGTGGACAGAAGAGACCCAGTACTTC
>few|TRBJ1-1|TRBV19|NA
CASVHLNTEAFF
TGTGCCAGCGTGCACTTGAACACTGAAGCTTTCTTT
>many|TRBJ1-5|TRBV7-2|NA
CASSLDGWNSNQPQHF
TGTGCCAGCAGCTTAGATGGGTGGAATAGCAATCAGCCCCAGCATTTT
>few|TRBJ2-3|TRBV5-6|NA
CASSLLAPGDTQYF
TGTGCCAGCAGCTTGCTTGCTCCGGGAGATACGCAGTATTTT
>many|TRBJ1-1|TRBV20-1|NA
CSALRQPNTEAFF
TGCAGTGCCCTTAGACAGCCAAACACTGAAGCTTTCTTT
>many|TRBJ2-7|TRBV18|TRBD2
CASSPVAGSSYEQYF
TGTGCCAGCTCACCCGTAGCGGGATCCTCCTACGAGCAGTACTTC
>many|TRBJ1-5|TRBV4-3|TRBD1
CASSQDKGARGQPQHF
TGCGCCAGCAGCCAAGATAAGGGGGCGAGGGGTCAGCCCCAGCATTTT
>few|TRBJ2-7|TRBV12-3/TRBV12-4|TRBD1
CASRLTGQGYEQYF
TGTGCCAGCAGACTAACGGGACAGGGCTACGAGCAGTACTTC
>many|TRBJ2-3|TRBV20-1|TRBD2
CSATAGVDTDTQYF
TGCAGTGCTACAGCGGGAGTCGACACAGATACGCAGTATTTT
>many|TRBJ2-1|TRBV29-1|NA
CSVEPLGYPQFF
TGCAGCGTTGAGCCTTTGGGGTATCCGCAGTTCTTC
>many|TRBJ1-1|TRBV7-9|NA
CASSLVLAAQAFF
TGTGCCAGCAGCTTAGTACTGGCAGCCCAAGCTTTCTTT
>few|TRBJ2-7|TRBV29-1|TRBD2
CSVGGRLAQPGEQYF
TGCAGCGTTGGGGGTCGACTAGCTCAACCAGGGGAGCAGTACTTC
>many|TRBJ1-3|TRBV12-3/TRBV12-4|TRBD1
CASRPNRGPGNTIYF
TGTGCCAGCAGACCTAACAGGGGCCCTGGAAACACCATATATTTT
>NA|TRBJ1-1|TRBV6-1|NA
CASSVNFGLVAFF
TGTGCCAGCAGTGTGAATTTTGGATTGGTAGCTTTCTTT
>NA|TRBJ1-4|TRBV19|TRBD1
CASSPRGLEKLFF
TGTGCCAGTAGTCCGAGGGGGCTTGAAAAACTGTTTTTT
>few|TRBJ2-1|TRBV7-2|NA
CASSLRTAAEQFF
TGTGCCAGCAGCTTACGGACCGCCGCAGAGCAGTTCTTC
>many|TRBJ2-7|TRBV20-1|NA
CSASPTAASYEQYF
TGCAGTGCTAGCCCGACGGCGGCCTCCTACGAGCAGTACTTC
>few|TRBJ2-3|TRBV20-1|NA
CSARDHGVRNTQYF
TGCAGTGCTAGAGATCACGGTGTTAGAAATACGCAGTATTTT
>many|TRBJ2-2|TRBV4-3|NA
CASSTKRGELFF
TGCGCCAGCAGCACCAAAAGGGGGGAGCTGTTTTTT
>NA|TRBJ2-2|TRBV25-1|NA
CASSERNRNTGELFF
TGTGCCAGCAGTGAAAGGAACAGAAACACCGGGGAGCTGTTTTTT
>many|TRBJ1-1|TRBV5-1|NA
CASSQEGQYTEAFF
TGCGCCAGCAGCCAAGAAGGACAGTACACTGAAGCTTTCTTT
>many|TRBJ2-4|TRBV6-2/TRBV6-3|NA
CASSYSTSSKNIQYF
TGTGCCAGCAGTTACTCGACAAGTAGCAAAAACATTCAGTACTTC